This T cell receptor (beta chain) was recorded in a study of T-cell reconstitution after alpha-beta-depleted transplantation in children. Molecular barcoding with unique molecular identifiers was used for the TCRbeta library. TCRdb called the PCR reads again in MiXCR, with one record for every CDR3 protein. The repertoire includes about 610,000 distinct CDR3 sequences, approximately 10% of them detected once, and about 4.2% sits in the top ten. CDR3 length: 18 amino acids. Per germline, CDR1 DFQATT and CDR2 SNEGSKA (reference sequence). The V gene lost 1 base and the J gene lost 4 bases, with 22 bases spanning the gap.

This chain links TRBV20-1 with TRBJ2-2; weak D call: TRBD2 (5 bases). The TCR sequence derives from a human donor who donated a stem cell graft to a child with acute myeloid leukemia. Sequencing used PBMCs from the stem cell graft donor, obtained from the stem cell graft. Here the CDR3 reads CSARGTRGRVGGTGELFF. Here the CDR3 DNA reads TGCAGTGCTAGAGGAACCCGGGGTAGAGTAGGTGGCACCGGGGAGCTGTTTTTT.